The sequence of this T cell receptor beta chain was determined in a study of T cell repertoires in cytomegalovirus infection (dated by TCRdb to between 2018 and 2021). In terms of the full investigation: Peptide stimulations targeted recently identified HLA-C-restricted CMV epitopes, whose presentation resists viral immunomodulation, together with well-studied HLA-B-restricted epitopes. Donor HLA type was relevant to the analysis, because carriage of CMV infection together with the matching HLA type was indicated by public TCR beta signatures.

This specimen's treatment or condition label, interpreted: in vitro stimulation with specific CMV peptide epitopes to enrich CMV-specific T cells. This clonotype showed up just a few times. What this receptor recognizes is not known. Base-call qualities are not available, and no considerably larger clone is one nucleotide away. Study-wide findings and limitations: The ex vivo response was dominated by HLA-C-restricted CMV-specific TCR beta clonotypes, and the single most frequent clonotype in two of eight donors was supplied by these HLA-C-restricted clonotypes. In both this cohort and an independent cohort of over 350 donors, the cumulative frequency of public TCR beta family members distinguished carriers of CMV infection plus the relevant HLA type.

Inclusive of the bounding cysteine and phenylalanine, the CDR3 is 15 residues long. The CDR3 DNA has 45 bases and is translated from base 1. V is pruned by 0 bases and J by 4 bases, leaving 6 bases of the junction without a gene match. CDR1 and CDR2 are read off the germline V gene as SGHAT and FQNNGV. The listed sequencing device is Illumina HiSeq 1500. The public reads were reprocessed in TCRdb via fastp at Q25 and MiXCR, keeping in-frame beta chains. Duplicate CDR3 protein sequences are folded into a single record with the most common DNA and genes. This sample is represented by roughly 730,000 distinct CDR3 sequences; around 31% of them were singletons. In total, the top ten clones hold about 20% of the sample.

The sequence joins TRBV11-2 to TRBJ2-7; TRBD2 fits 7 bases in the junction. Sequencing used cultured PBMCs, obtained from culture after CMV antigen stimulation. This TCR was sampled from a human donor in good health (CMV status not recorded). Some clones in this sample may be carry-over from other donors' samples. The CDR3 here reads CASSLDGGGWYEQYF. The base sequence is TGTGCCAGCAGCTTAGATGGCGGGGGATGGTACGAGCAGTACTTC. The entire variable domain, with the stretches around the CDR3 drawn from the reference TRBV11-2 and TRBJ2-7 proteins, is EAGVAQSPRYKIIEKRQSVAFWCNPISGHATLYWYQQILGQGPKLLIQFQNNGVVDDSQLPKDRFSAERLKGVDSTLKIQPAKLEDSAVYLCASSLDGGGWYEQYFGPGTRLTVT.